These 17 T cell receptor beta chains share one sample of origin, sequenced in a study of T-cell reconstitution after alpha-beta-depleted transplantation in children listed by TCRdb under 2016. Libraries were built with PCR. Data came from an Illumina HiSeq 2500. To normalize quantification of the TCRbeta repertoire, the TCR libraries were built with molecular barcoding that relied on unique molecular identifiers. TCRdb passed the public sequencing reads through fastp at Q25 and MiXCR, retaining productive beta sequences. Identical CDR3 protein sequences are pooled into one entry, listed with their most common genes and DNA. The sample profile shows about 48,000 distinct CDR3 sequences; about 5.7% of them were found once. Roughly 31% of the sample goes to the ten largest clones. Reading the label with the study, this specimen's time point is: day 60 (about 2 months) after transplantation. What the treatment or condition label conveys for this sample: allogeneic hematopoietic cell transplantation with graft depleted of TCRalphabeta T cells and CD19 B cells.

This sample comprised PBMCs, mostly from graft donor cells, obtained 60 days after TCRalphabeta/CD19-depleted stem cell transplant. These receptors all stem from a female patient aged 2-15 years who had a stem cell transplant for aplastic anemia, so the T cells may come from the graft donor.

This clonotype was detected many times. This rearrangement joins TRBV28 to TRBJ2-7; 7 bases align to TRBD2. V shed 6 bases and J 1 base; nucleotides not matched to a gene: 6. The germline V gene has CDR1 MDHEN and CDR2 SYDVKM. The CDR3 runs to 14 residues. Here the CDR3 reads CASRASGGSYEQYF. The CDR3 DNA reads TGTGCCAGCAGAGCTAGCGGAGGGTCCTACGAGCAGTACTTC.

This chain joins TRBV27 and TRBJ2-5; no reliable D call. CDR1 and CDR2 (germline): MNHEY, SMNVEV (reference sequence). This CDR3 has 11 amino acids. V gave up 5 bases and J gave up 8 bases, with 9 bases separating them. This chain's CDR3 is CASSPAETQYF. CDR3 nucleotides: TGTGCCAGCAGTCCAGCTGAAACCCAGTACTTC.

This clonotype was counted at least ten times. CDR3 protein: CASSQRVGELFF. DNA for the CDR3: TGTGCCAGCAGCCAAAGGGTGGGGGAGCTGTTTTTT. The chain is built from TRBV3-1 and TRBJ2-2; unclear D gene. The CDR3 loop spans 12 amino acids. Trimming removed 2 bases at V and 8 bases at J, with 6 bases between. Germline lookup yields CDR1 LGHDT and CDR2 YNNKEL (reference sequence).

The rearrangement joins TRBV3-1 to TRBJ2-5; the match to TRBD2 covers 10 bases. V lost 0 bases to trimming and J lost 5 bases; unmatched junction nucleotides: 9. The CDR3 spans 17 residues. Germline loops: CDR1 LGHDT, CDR2 YNNKEL (reference sequence). The CDR3 DNA follows: TGTGCCAGCAGCCAAGATTCTCTAGCGGGAGCTTGGGAGACCCAGTACTTC. It translates to CASSQDSLAGAWETQYF.

This clonotype has a count of ten or more. This chain joins TRBV20-1 and TRBJ2-3, with no clear D. Germline V lookup: CDR1 DFQATT, CDR2 SNEGSKA (reference sequence). The CDR3 runs to 14 residues. Trimming pared 8 bases from V and 4 bases from J, leaving 19 bases between. The CDR3 reads CSSGRAWISDTQYF. The CDR3 DNA reads as TGCAGTTCTGGAAGGGCTTGGATCTCAGATACGCAGTATTTT.

The rearrangement uses TRBV28 and TRBJ1-2; D is unclear. Germline V gene sequence: CDR1 MDHEN, CDR2 SYDVKM. The CDR3 has 16 residues. V lost 2 bases, J lost 0 bases, and 13 bases lay in between. CDR3 coding DNA: TGTGCCAGCAGTTTAAGGGTCGGGTTAGCTAACTATGGCTACACCTTC. Translation gives CASSLRVGLANYGYTF.

This clonotype was seen many times. V gene TRBV12-3 or TRBV12-4 combines with J gene TRBJ2-5; 7 positions match TRBD2. The CDR3 runs 14 residues. With V trimmed by 5 bases and J by 3 bases, 6 bases remained unmatched. This chain's CDR3 is CASSLQRGKETQYF. The CDR3 DNA reads TGTGCCAGCAGTCTCCAGCGGGGTAAAGAGACCCAGTACTTC.

This clonotype was picked up many times. This chain links TRBV20-1 with TRBJ2-7; D may be TRBD2 (5 bases). This CDR3 is 13 amino acids long. The V gene lost 1 base and the J gene lost 0 bases, with 7 bases spanning the gap. Per germline, CDR1 DFQATT and CDR2 SNEGSKA (reference sequence). The CDR3 region is CSARAGYSYEQYF. CDR3 bases: TGCAGTGCTAGAGCGGGGTACTCCTACGAGCAGTACTTC.

This clonotype was recorded many times. The genes are TRBV5-1 and TRBJ2-3; 7 nucleotides align to TRBD1. The J segment lost 4 bases and the V segment lost 4 bases, leaving 6 bases of the junction unmatched. The CDR3 is made up of 14 amino acids. Germline lookup yields CDR1 SGHRS and CDR2 YFSETQ. This CDR3 reads CASSRDSVSDTQYF. CDR3 DNA: TGCGCCAGCAGCCGGGACAGTGTATCAGATACGCAGTATTTT.

About this clonotype: This may come from a read error, since a much larger clone is one base off. Lacking the conserved final phenylalanine or tryptophan, this CDR3 likely reflects a read error. This chain joins TRBV20-1 and TRBJ1-2, with 9 bases identical to TRBD1. The germline V gene encodes CDR1 DFQATT and CDR2 SNEGSKA (reference sequence). The CDR3 is 17 residues long. V trimming: 3 bases; J trimming: 1 base; junction bases outside the gene matches: 12. Written as DNA, the CDR3 is TGCAGTGCTAGTTCGGGACAGGGTAGGAGGTATAACTATGGCTACACCCTC. Residues: CSASSGQGRRYNYGYTL.

The gene calls are TRBV20-1 and TRBJ2-5; perhaps TRBD1 as D (5 bases). Per germline, CDR1 DFQATT and CDR2 SNEGSKA (reference sequence). The CDR3 has 16 residues. V gave up 1 base and J gave up 5 bases, with 20 bases separating them. The CDR3 spells CSARAVTTRVRETQYF. CDR3 DNA: TGCAGTGCTAGAGCCGTTACTACCAGGGTTAGGGAGACCCAGTACTTC.

The chain uses TRBV5-1 and TRBJ2-4, with D perhaps given as TRBD1 or TRBD2 (7 bases each). The CDR3 extends over 13 amino acids. The V gene's germline CDR1 is SGHRS and CDR2 YFSETQ. V was clipped by 4 bases and J by 9 bases, with 14 bases between them. CDR3 in DNA: TGCGCCAGCAGCGCCGCAGGGGGGGGCATTCAGTACTTC. Protein sequence: CASSAAGGGIQYF.

There are many counts of this clonotype. The gene calls are TRBV12-3 or TRBV12-4 and TRBJ1-5; D is ambiguous. The CDR3 runs to 12 residues. Between the trimmed V and J ends, which lost 3 bases and 12 bases, there was a span of 12 bases. CDR3 bases: TGTGCCAGCAGTTTGTCCAGAGGACTCCAGCATTTT. Its protein product is CASSLSRGLQHF.

This clonotype has ten or more counts. J is TRBJ2-1 and V is TRBV3-1; 16 bases are shared with TRBD2. Germline assignment: CDR1 LGHDT and CDR2 YNNKEL (reference sequence). The CDR3 length is 16 residues. V lost 3 bases and J lost 9; bases outside the gene matches: 5. The CDR3: CASSQGGLAGGGEQFF. The CDR3 bases are TGTGCCAGCAGCCAGGGGGGACTAGCGGGAGGGGGTGAGCAGTTCTTC.

Many counts were recorded for this clonotype. The chain has TRBV20-1 and TRBJ1-1; 12 nucleotides agree with TRBD1. Germline CDR1 and CDR2: DFQATT and SNEGSKA (reference sequence). Trimming at V came to 2 bases and at J to 10 bases, leaving 5 bases not matched to a gene. This CDR3 has 13 residues. CDR3 in amino acids: CSARNAGQGAAFF. The CDR3 nucleotides read TGCAGTGCTAGAAATGCGGGACAGGGGGCAGCTTTCTTT.

This clonotype came up many times. V and J are TRBV6-2 or TRBV6-3 and TRBJ2-7, with 8 bases matching TRBD2. The germline gives CDR1 MNHEY, CDR2 SVGEGT. This CDR3 has 14 amino acids. The V gene end was trimmed by 10 bases and the J gene end by 2 bases; junction bases not matched to a gene: 10. CDR3 in DNA: TGTGCCACAATGCCGGGAGGGGCTACCTACGAGCAGTACTTC. Encoded protein: CATMPGGATYEQYF.

By sample share, this clonotype is medium-sized. The V gene is TRBV19, the J gene TRBJ1-5; no definite D call. The CDR3 is 15 residues long. Trimming took off 7 bases at V and 2 bases at J, with 15 bases between the two ends. CDR1 and CDR2 (germline): LNHDA, SQIVND (reference sequence). Here the CDR3 DNA reads TGTGCCAGTACATCCTCCCCTTGGGGCAATCAGCCCCAGCATTTT. Translated, it gives CASTSSPWGNQPQHF.